Detailed here is one TCR beta chain. The sample comes from a study of shared clonotypes between healthy human individuals. Per the authors' pipeline: From ImmunoSEQ came sequences covering only the junction and carrying no quality scores, so filtering differed. Only in-frame clones appear in the TCRdb table, and some are missing; sequencing was by immunoSEQ multiplex PCR. V and J calls and clone size are given by that table; D and trimming were obtained from the DNA. The sample lists a few hundred thousand clones, more than 95% seen once, with approximately 0.057% in the top ten. CD45RA+ naive and CD45RA-negative memory subsets were separated from CD4+ cells. There are 13 residues in the CDR3. Germline V gene lookup returns CDR1 SQVTM and CDR2 ANQGSEA.

This receptor was taken from a woman aged 25 to 39 in good health. This sequence joins TRBV29-1 and TRBJ1-4; unclear D gene. The specimen was naive CD4+ T cells sorted from blood. Subset here: CD45RA+ positively selected. The CDR3 region is CGVMTEFNEKLFF. CDR3 sequence (DNA): TGCGGAGTAATGACGGAGTTTAATGAAAAACTGTTTTTT.